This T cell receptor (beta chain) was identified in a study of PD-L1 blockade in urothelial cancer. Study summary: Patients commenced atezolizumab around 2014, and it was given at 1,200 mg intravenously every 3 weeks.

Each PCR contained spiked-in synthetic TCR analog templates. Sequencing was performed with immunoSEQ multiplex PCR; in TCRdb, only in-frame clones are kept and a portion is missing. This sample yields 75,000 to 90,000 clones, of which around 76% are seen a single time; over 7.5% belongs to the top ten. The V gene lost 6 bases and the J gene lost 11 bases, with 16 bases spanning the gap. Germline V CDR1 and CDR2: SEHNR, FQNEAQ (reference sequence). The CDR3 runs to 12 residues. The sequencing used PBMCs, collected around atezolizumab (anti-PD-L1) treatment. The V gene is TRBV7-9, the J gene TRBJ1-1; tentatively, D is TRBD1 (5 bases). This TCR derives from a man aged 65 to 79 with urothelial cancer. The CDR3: CASSPDSLEAFF. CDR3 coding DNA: TGTGCCAGCAGTCCAGACAGCCTGGAGGCTTTCTTT.